Below, 26 T cell receptor beta chains from the same sample are listed, as sequenced in a study of blood T cell repertoires in COVID-19. Profiled with immunoSEQ multiplex PCR; TCRdb holds only in-frame clones, not every one. This sample has fewer than 200,000 clones, with roughly 85% found just once. Sequencing was done on a sample of peripheral blood. Receptors originate from a human donor with acute or convalescent COVID-19. The donor label of this sample is uncertain.

The chain joins TRBV2 to TRBJ1-3; 11 bases agree with TRBD1. Trimming removed 8 bases from V and 4 bases from J; junction bases left unmatched: 4. CDR1 SNHLY and CDR2 FYNNEI come from the germline V gene. The length of the CDR3 is 14 residues. The CDR3 DNA is TGTGCCAGCGGGGGACAGGGGGACGGAAACACCATATATTTT. This sequence encodes CASGGQGDGNTIYF. Full variable domain (rest looked up from reference TRBV2 and TRBJ1-3): EPEVTQTPSHQVTQMGQEVILRCVPISNHLYFYWYRQILGQKVEFLVSFYNNEISEKSEIFDDQFSVERPDGSNFTLKIRSTKLEDSAMYFCASGGQGDGNTIYFGEGSWLTVV.

The gene calls are TRBV5-4 and TRBJ2-7; no clear D gene. The CDR3 consists of 12 residues. The V and J ends lost 0 bases and 4 bases respectively, with 5 bases between them. Per germline, CDR1 SGHNT and CDR2 YYREEE (reference sequence). The CDR3 here is CASSLDRYEQYF. In nucleotides, the CDR3 is TGTGCCAGCAGCTTGGATCGGTACGAGCAGTACTTC.

V usage is TRBV30 and J usage is TRBJ1-6; TRBD1 matches at 8 bases. CDR3 length equals 13 residues. V dropped 1 base and J dropped 9; count of bases not matched to a gene: 2. CDR1 is GTSNPN, CDR2 SVGIG, per germline (reference sequence). The CDR3 protein is CAWSGDRISPLHF. The CDR3, as DNA: TGTGCCTGGAGTGGGGACAGGATTTCACCCCTCCACTTT.

This chain uses TRBV7-9 with TRBJ2-1; 7 bases agree with TRBD1. The germline CDR1 and CDR2 sequences are SEHNR and FQNEAQ (reference sequence). The CDR3 has 17 residues. Germline trimming cut 5 bases from V and 0 bases from J; bases unmatched to any gene: 10. CDR3 sequence: CASSPQLGQSSYNEQFF. DNA for the CDR3: TGTGCCAGCAGCCCACAGTTGGGACAGAGCTCCTACAATGAGCAGTTCTTC.

The gene calls are TRBV18 and TRBJ2-3; maybe TRBD2 (6 bases). This CDR3 has 17 amino acids. The germline gives CDR1 KGHSH, CDR2 LQKENI. V dropped 3 bases and J dropped 0 bases, with 16 bases sitting between them. CDR3 in amino acids: CASSPRRGSSSTDTQYF. CDR3 coding DNA: TGTGCCAGCTCACCGCGACGGGGGAGCTCTAGCACAGATACGCAGTATTTT.

The V and J genes are TRBV11-2 and TRBJ1-2, with D uncertain. The germline V gene has CDR1 SGHAT and CDR2 FQNNGV. This CDR3 contains 17 residues. Trimming removed 5 bases at V and 3 bases at J, with 22 bases between. In DNA, the CDR3 is TGTGCCAGCAGCCCCCTTTTTAGAGGGCTTAGAGACTATGGCTACACCTTC. Protein: CASSPLFRGLRDYGYTF.

The chain couples TRBV18 to TRBJ1-5; TRBD1 matches at 8 bases. V trimming: 3 bases; J trimming: 1 base; junction bases outside the gene matches: 2. Germline CDR1 reads KGHSH; CDR2 reads LQKENI. The CDR3 covers 15 residues. The CDR3 spells CASSPQGASNQPQHF. The DNA for the CDR3 is TGTGCCAGCTCACCCCAGGGGGCGAGCAATCAGCCCCAGCATTTT.

The rearrangement uses TRBV3-1 (or the pseudogene TRBV3-2) and TRBJ2-1, with 11 nucleotides matching TRBD2. The germline gives CDR1 LGHDT, CDR2 YNNKEL (reference sequence). The CDR3 spans 17 residues. V gave up 3 bases and J gave up 5 bases; unmatched junction bases: 9. The CDR3 bases are TGTGCCAGCAGCCAGGTGATGCGACTAGCGGGGAACAATGAGCAGTTCTTC. As protein: CASSQVMRLAGNNEQFF.

The rearrangement uses TRBV12-3 or TRBV12-4 and TRBJ1-1; D is possibly TRBD1 (6 bases). Trimming removed 7 bases at V and 0 bases at J, with 9 bases between. This CDR3 contains 13 residues. CDR3 sequence: CASTRTVNTEAFF. The CDR3 nucleotides are TGTGCCAGCACCAGGACAGTGAACACTGAAGCTTTCTTT.

V usage is TRBV3-1 (or the pseudogene TRBV3-2) and J usage is TRBJ1-2; D ambiguous. Deletions cut 6 bases from V and 4 bases from J, with 15 bases between. CDR1 LGHDT and CDR2 YNNKEL come from the germline V gene (reference sequence). The CDR3 consists of 14 residues. This CDR3 is CASSPPIQAYGYTF. The CDR3 nucleotides are TGTGCCAGCAGTCCCCCCATTCAGGCCTATGGCTACACCTTC.

V and J are TRBV11-2 and TRBJ2-1; perhaps TRBD1 as D (7 bases). CDR3 size: 15 residues. Germline CDR1 reads SGHAT; CDR2 reads FQNNGV. V lost 9 bases to trimming and J lost 3 bases, with 18 bases between them. The CDR3 region has the DNA TGTGCCAGTACCCCAGGGGGGCGGTTCTACAATGAGCAGTTCTTC. Its protein product is CASTPGGRFYNEQFF.

The CDR3 nucleotides are TGTGCCAGCAGGCGGGGGGGGGAATACGGCTACACCTTC. This encodes CASRRGGEYGYTF. The chain couples TRBV6-6 to TRBJ1-2; D perhaps matches TRBD1 (5 bases). The V gene's germline CDR1 is MNHNY and CDR2 SVGAGI (reference sequence). This CDR3 is 13 amino acids long. V was clipped by 6 bases and J by 8 bases, with 16 bases between them.

The chain links TRBV7-2 to TRBJ2-3; D ambiguous. CDR3 length equals 12 residues. CDR1 is SGHTA, CDR2 FQGNSA, per germline. Trimming took off 5 bases at V and 0 bases at J, with 3 bases between the two ends. This CDR3 reads CASSLSTDTQYF. In DNA form, the CDR3 reads TGTGCCAGCAGCCTAAGCACAGATACGCAGTATTTT.

This sequence joins TRBV5-4 and TRBJ1-1; 8 bases align to TRBD1. CDR1 and CDR2 (germline): SGHNT, YYREEE (reference sequence). V was clipped by 4 bases and J by 1 base; unmatched bases: 9. The CDR3 covers 16 residues. CDR3 in amino acids: CASSRGQGYGNTEAFF. The CDR3 DNA is TGTGCCAGCAGCCGCGGACAGGGCTATGGGAACACTGAAGCTTTCTTT.

This clone was counted a single time. The chain uses TRBV19 and TRBJ2-1, with TRBD1 matching 10 bases. The CDR3 is 15 residues long. V lost 7 bases, J lost 12 bases, and 15 bases stayed unmatched. The germline CDR1 and CDR2 sequences are LNHDA and SQIVND (reference sequence). Written as DNA, the CDR3 is TGTGCCAGTACCCTTGGGACAGGGGACTTAATAGGGCAGTTCTTC. Translating it yields CASTLGTGDLIGQFF.

This chain joins TRBV9 and TRBJ2-3; TRBD2 might be the D (7 bases). Trimming pared 0 bases from V and 0 bases from J, leaving 14 bases between. Germline CDR1 reads SGDLS; CDR2 reads YYNGEE. This CDR3 region has 17 residues. DNA for the CDR3: TGTGCCAGCAGCGTAGCCGGGGGCGGGGGTAGCACAGATACGCAGTATTTT. This codes for CASSVAGGGGSTDTQYF. Together with reference TRBV9 and TRBJ2-3, the CDR3 gives the full variable domain: DSGVTQTPKHLITATGQRVTLRCSPRSGDLSVYWYQQSLDQGLQFLIQYYNGEERAKGNILERFSAQQFPDLHSELNLSSLELGDSALYFCASSVAGGGGSTDTQYFGPGTRLTVL.

The chain is built from TRBV7-8 and TRBJ1-1, with D tentatively TRBD1 (5 bases). The CDR3 sequence is 13 residues long. Trimming removed 2 bases at V and 5 bases at J, with 9 bases between. Germline V CDR1 and CDR2: SGHVS, FQNEAQ. Written as DNA, the CDR3 is TGTGCCAGCAGCTTACAGGGAGGAACTGAAGCTTTCTTT. Translation: CASSLQGGTEAFF. Together with reference TRBV7-8 and TRBJ1-1, the CDR3 gives the full variable domain: GAGVSQSPRYKVAKRGQDVALRCDPISGHVSLFWYQQALGQGPEFLTYFQNEAQLDKSGLPSDRFFAERPEGSVSTLKIQRTQQEDSAVYLCASSLQGGTEAFFGQGTRLTVV.

The chain carries TRBV3-1 (or the pseudogene TRBV3-2) and TRBJ1-2; D gene uncertain. The CDR3 covers 12 residues. Germline CDR1 reads LGHDT; CDR2 reads YNNKEL (reference sequence). V was shortened by 1 base and J by 4 bases, with 4 bases between the two germline ends. The CDR3 coding sequence is TGTGCCAGCAGCCAAGCCGTCTATGGCTACACCTTC. Encoded protein: CASSQAVYGYTF.

J is TRBJ2-7 and V is TRBV30, with 8 bases aligning to TRBD1. Trimming took 3 bases from V and 6 from J; bases not matched to a gene: 4. The CDR3 is 12 amino acids. From germline, CDR1 is GTSNPN and CDR2 SVGIG (reference sequence). CDR3 in DNA: TGTGCCTGGAGGAGCACAGGGGGCGAGCAGTACTTC. Translation: CAWRSTGGEQYF.

The chain joins TRBV28 to TRBJ1-2; D ambiguous. Looked up from germline, CDR1 is MDHEN and CDR2 is SYDVKM. The CDR3 totals 16 residues. With 4 bases removed from V and 7 bases from J, the gap between germline ends came to 22 bases. For the CDR3, the DNA is TGTGCCAGCAGTTATGCGTCAGAAGTAAACCGCGGTGGCTACACCTTC. Translation gives CASSYASEVNRGGYTF.

This rearrangement joins TRBV5-1 to TRBJ2-3; TRBD2 matches at 10 bases. The J segment lost 3 bases and the V segment lost 4 bases, leaving 5 bases of the junction unmatched. The CDR3 extends over 15 amino acids. Germline V gives CDR1 SGHRS, CDR2 YFSETQ. The CDR3 loop reads CASSGRTSGTDTQYF. The CDR3 bases are TGCGCCAGCAGCGGTAGGACTAGCGGAACAGATACGCAGTATTTT.

J is TRBJ1-1 and V is TRBV5-1; 7 bases are a match to TRBD1. The CDR3 runs 12 residues. From germline, CDR1 is SGHRS and CDR2 YFSETQ. The ends lost 4 bases at V and 7 bases at J; junction bases unmatched: 4. In nucleotides, the CDR3 is TGCGCCAGCAGCACCGGACAGGTTGAAGCTTTCTTT. Translated, it gives CASSTGQVEAFF.

This chain links TRBV7-3 with TRBJ1-4, with TRBD1 matching 8 bases. Germline-derived CDR1 and CDR2 are SGHTA and FQGTGA. This CDR3 comprises 16 residues. V was pared by 6 bases and J by 1 base, with 7 bases of the junction left unmatched. CDR3 region: CASRGAGQGTNEKLFF. In DNA form, the CDR3 reads TGTGCCAGCAGAGGAGCCGGACAGGGAACTAATGAAAAACTGTTTTTT.

The rearrangement joins TRBV11-3 to TRBJ1-6, with a weak D call TRBD1 (5 bases). Germline lookup yields CDR1 SGHNT and CDR2 YENEEA. The V and J ends lost 3 bases and 9 bases respectively, with 12 bases between them. The CDR3 is 14 amino acids. Written as DNA, the CDR3 is TGTGCCAGCAGCTTCGGAGACAGCACTTCACCCCTCCACTTT. Amino acid sequence: CASSFGDSTSPLHF.

The rearrangement joins TRBV10-3 to TRBJ2-4; TRBD1 is a possible D gene (5 bases). The CDR3 has 13 residues. Trimming left V 6 bases short and J 3 bases short, with 9 bases between. Germline CDR1 reads ENHRY; CDR2 reads SYGVKD. The CDR3 loop is CAIRTDGKNIQYF. The DNA of the CDR3 is TGTGCCATCAGGACAGATGGCAAAAACATTCAGTACTTC.

This chain links TRBV5-1 with TRBJ1-3; no clear D gene. This CDR3 contains 16 residues. V lost 4 bases and J 0 bases, leaving 14 bases between the germline ends. Germline CDR1 reads SGHRS; CDR2 reads YFSETQ. Here the CDR3 reads CASSDGSGVSGNTIYF. The CDR3 DNA follows: TGCGCCAGCAGCGACGGAAGCGGGGTCTCTGGAAACACCATATATTTT.